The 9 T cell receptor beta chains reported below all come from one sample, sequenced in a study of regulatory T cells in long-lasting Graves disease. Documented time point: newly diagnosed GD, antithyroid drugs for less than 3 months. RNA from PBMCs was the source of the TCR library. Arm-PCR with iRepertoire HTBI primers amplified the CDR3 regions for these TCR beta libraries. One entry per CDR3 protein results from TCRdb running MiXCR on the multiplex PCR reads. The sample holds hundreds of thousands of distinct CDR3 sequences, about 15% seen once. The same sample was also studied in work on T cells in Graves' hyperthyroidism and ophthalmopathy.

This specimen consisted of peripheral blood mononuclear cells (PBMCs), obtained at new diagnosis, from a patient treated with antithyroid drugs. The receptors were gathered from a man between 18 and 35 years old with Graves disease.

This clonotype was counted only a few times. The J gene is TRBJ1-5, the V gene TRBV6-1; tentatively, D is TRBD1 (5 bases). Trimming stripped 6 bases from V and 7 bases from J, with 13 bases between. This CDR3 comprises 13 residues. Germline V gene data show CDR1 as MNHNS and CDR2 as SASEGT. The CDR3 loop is CASSATGLQPQHF. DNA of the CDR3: TGTGCCAGCAGCGCAACAGGACTGCAGCCCCAGCATTTT.

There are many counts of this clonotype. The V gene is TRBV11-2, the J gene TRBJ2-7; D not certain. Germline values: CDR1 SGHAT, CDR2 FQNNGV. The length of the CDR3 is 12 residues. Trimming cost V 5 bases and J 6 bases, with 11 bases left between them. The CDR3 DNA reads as TGTGCCAGCAGCCACTTAGGGCCCGAGCAGTACTTC. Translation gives CASSHLGPEQYF.

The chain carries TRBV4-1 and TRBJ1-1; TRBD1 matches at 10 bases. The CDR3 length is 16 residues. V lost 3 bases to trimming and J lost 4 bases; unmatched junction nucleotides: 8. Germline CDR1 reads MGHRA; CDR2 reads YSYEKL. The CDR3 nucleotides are TGCGCCAGCAGCCATATGCTGGACAGGGGGTTCACTGAAGCTTTCTTT. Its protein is CASSHMLDRGFTEAFF.

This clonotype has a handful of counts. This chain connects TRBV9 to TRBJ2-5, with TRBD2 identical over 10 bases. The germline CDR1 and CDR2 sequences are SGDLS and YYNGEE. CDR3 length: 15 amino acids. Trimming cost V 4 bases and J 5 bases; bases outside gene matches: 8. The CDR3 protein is CASSPPSGSWETQYF. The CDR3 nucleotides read TGTGCCAGCAGCCCGCCTAGCGGGAGTTGGGAGACCCAGTACTTC.

This CDR3 reads CASSQGVPGTEQFF. For the CDR3, the DNA is TGTGCCAGCAGCCAAGGGGTCCCCGGAACCGAGCAGTTCTTC. The V and J genes are TRBV27 and TRBJ2-1, with a tentative D call TRBD1 (5 bases). Trimming removed 6 bases at V and 10 bases at J, with 19 bases between. The CDR3 covers 14 residues. Germline V CDR1 and CDR2: MNHEY, SMNVEV (reference sequence).

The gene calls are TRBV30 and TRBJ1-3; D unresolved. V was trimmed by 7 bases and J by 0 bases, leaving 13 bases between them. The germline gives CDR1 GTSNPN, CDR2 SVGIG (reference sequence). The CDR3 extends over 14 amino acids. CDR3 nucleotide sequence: TGTGCCTTACAGAATACTAACTCTGGAAACACCATATATTTT. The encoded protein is CALQNTNSGNTIYF.

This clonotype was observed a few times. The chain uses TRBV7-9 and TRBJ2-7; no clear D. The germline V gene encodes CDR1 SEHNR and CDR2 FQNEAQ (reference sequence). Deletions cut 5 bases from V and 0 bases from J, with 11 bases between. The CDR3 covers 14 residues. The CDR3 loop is CASSNRTHSYEQYF. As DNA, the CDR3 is TGTGCCAGCAGCAACCGTACACACTCCTACGAGCAGTACTTC.

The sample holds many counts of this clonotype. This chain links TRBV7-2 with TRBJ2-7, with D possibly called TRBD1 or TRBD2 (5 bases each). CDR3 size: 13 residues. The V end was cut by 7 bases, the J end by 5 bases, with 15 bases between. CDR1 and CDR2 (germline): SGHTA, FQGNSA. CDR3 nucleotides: TGTGCCAGCACTCGCGAACGAGGGGACGAGCAGTACTTC. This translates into CASTRERGDEQYF.

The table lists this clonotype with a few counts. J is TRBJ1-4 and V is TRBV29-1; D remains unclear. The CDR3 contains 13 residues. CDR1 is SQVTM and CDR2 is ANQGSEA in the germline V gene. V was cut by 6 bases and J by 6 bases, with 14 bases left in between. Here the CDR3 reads CSVETAGDEKLFF. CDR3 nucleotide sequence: TGCAGCGTAGAGACGGCCGGAGATGAAAAACTGTTTTTT.